These 18 T cell receptor beta chains were all obtained from the same sample, sequenced in a study of blood T cell repertoires in COVID-19. Sequenced by immunoSEQ multiplex PCR; TCRdb stores in-frame clones only, minus some. The sample consists of some 42,000 clones, 92% of them appearing once. Sequencing input: peripheral blood. These receptors all come from a man aged 50 to 59 with active COVID-19.

The genes are TRBV28 and TRBJ2-3; TRBD1 is a possible D gene (5 bases). The CDR3 length is 15 residues. V was pared by 2 bases and J by 6 bases, with 15 bases between. Germline V lookup: CDR1 MDHEN, CDR2 SYDVKM. The CDR3 sequence: CASSLGNGASDTQYF. The CDR3 DNA follows: TGTGCCAGCAGTTTAGGTAATGGGGCCTCGGATACGCAGTATTTT.

This chain uses TRBV18 with TRBJ2-1; D is perhaps TRBD1 (5 bases). CDR1 is KGHSH and CDR2 is LQKENI in the germline V gene. V lost 3 bases, J lost 8 bases, and 11 bases lay in between. CDR3 length: 13 amino acids. The chain's CDR3 is CASSPVQGDEQFF. For the CDR3, the DNA is TGTGCCAGCTCACCGGTGCAGGGCGATGAGCAGTTCTTC.

The V gene is TRBV19, the J gene TRBJ2-1; 14 bases align to TRBD2. The CDR3 consists of 16 residues. V gave up 5 bases and J gave up 4 bases; unmatched junction bases: 4. Looked up from germline, CDR1 is LNHDA and CDR2 is SQIVND (reference sequence). The chain's CDR3 is CASSPRTSGRYNEQFF. Here the CDR3 DNA reads TGTGCCAGTAGTCCCCGGACTAGCGGGAGGTACAATGAGCAGTTCTTC.

The chain combines TRBV11-2 with TRBJ2-2; D gene unclear. The CDR3 length is 12 residues. Trimming pared 3 bases from V and 7 bases from J, leaving 6 bases between. Germline V gives CDR1 SGHAT, CDR2 FQNNGV. CDR3 amino acids: CASSFLSGELFF. The DNA of the CDR3 is TGTGCCAGCAGCTTTCTTAGCGGGGAGCTGTTTTTT.

The chain carries TRBV28 and TRBJ2-1; 7 nucleotides match TRBD2. The J segment lost 2 bases and the V segment lost 4 bases, leaving 20 bases of the junction unmatched. The CDR3 length is 20 residues. Germline lookup yields CDR1 MDHEN and CDR2 SYDVKM. As DNA, the CDR3 is TGTGCCAGCAGTTCCATGAGACTAGCCGGGTTGGGTCTTACCTACAATGAGCAGTTCTTC. Amino acids: CASSSMRLAGLGLTYNEQFF. The full variable domain, completed using reference TRBV28 and TRBJ2-1, is DVKVTQSSRYLVKRTGEKVFLECVQDMDHENMFWYRQDPGLGLRLIYFSYDVKMKEKGDIPEGYSVSREKKERFSLILESASTNQTSMYLCASSSMRLAGLGLTYNEQFFGPGTRLTVL.

The V call is TRBV7-9, the J call TRBJ2-3; maybe TRBD2 (6 bases). CDR1 is SEHNR, CDR2 FQNEAQ, per germline (reference sequence). The CDR3 is 15 residues long. The ends were cut back, 2 bases at V and 6 bases at J, with 15 bases in the middle. The CDR3, as DNA: TGTGCCAGCAGCTTAATGGGCGGGATATTCGATACGCAGTATTTT. This encodes CASSLMGGIFDTQYF.

This chain's CDR3 is CASKPVRAAGVVDTQYF. DNA for the CDR3: TGTGCCAGCAAACCGGTACGAGCAGCGGGAGTGGTAGATACGCAGTATTTT. This sequence joins TRBV2 and TRBJ2-3; 8 positions match TRBD2. Germline trimming cut 7 bases from V and 5 bases from J; bases unmatched to any gene: 17. The germline CDR1 and CDR2 sequences are SNHLY and FYNNEI. The CDR3 consists of 17 residues.

The CDR3 reads CASGSGGWKNTEAFF. CDR3 DNA sequence: TGTGCCAGCGGATCAGGGGGCTGGAAGAACACTGAAGCTTTCTTT. The V and J genes are TRBV7-9 and TRBJ1-1; 8 bases are a match to TRBD1. Germline values: CDR1 SEHNR, CDR2 FQNEAQ (reference sequence). CDR3 size: 15 residues. V lost 8 bases, J lost 1 base, and 9 bases stayed unmatched.

The chain couples TRBV7-9 to TRBJ1-3; D remains ambiguous. With 3 bases removed from V and 0 bases from J, the gap between germline ends came to 12 bases. There are 16 residues in the CDR3. Germline V gene lookup returns CDR1 SEHNR and CDR2 FQNEAQ (reference sequence). As DNA, the CDR3 is TGTGCCAGCAGCTTGGCGACGGGAAACTCTGGAAACACCATATATTTT. Its translation is CASSLATGNSGNTIYF.

This chain connects TRBV3-1 (or the pseudogene TRBV3-2) to TRBJ2-7, with TRBD2 as a possible D gene (6 bases). Germline lookup yields CDR1 LGHDT and CDR2 YNNKEL (reference sequence). V dropped 5 bases and J dropped 1 base, with 15 bases sitting between them. This CDR3 contains 15 residues. The CDR3 is CASSWGLDSSYEQYF. The DNA for the CDR3 is TGTGCCAGCAGCTGGGGACTGGACTCTTCCTACGAGCAGTACTTC.

The J gene is TRBJ2-1, the V gene TRBV7-2; 9 bases agree with TRBD1. With 4 bases clipped from V and 2 bases from J, the junction kept 9 bases outside the gene matches. The CDR3 spans 17 residues. CDR1 SGHTA and CDR2 FQGNSA come from the germline V gene. As DNA, the CDR3 is TGTGCCAGCAGCTCGACCAACAGGGGGCGCCCCTACAATGAGCAGTTCTTC. Amino acid sequence: CASSSTNRGRPYNEQFF.

This clone was picked up one time. The V and J genes are TRBV28 and TRBJ1-2, with D unresolved. V dropped 3 bases and J dropped 8 bases, with 19 bases sitting between them. Germline CDR1 and CDR2: MDHEN and SYDVKM. The CDR3 is made up of 15 amino acids. The CDR3 bases are TGTGCCAGCAGTTTTCAAGAATGGCAGGTCGAAGGCTACACCTTC. Translated: CASSFQEWQVEGYTF.

The CDR3 bases are TGTGCCAGCAGTTACTCGGGTGTGGGCACACAAGAGACCCAGTACTTC. Residues: CASSYSGVGTQETQYF. V and J are TRBV6-5 and TRBJ2-5, with D unclear. The V gene's germline CDR1 is MNHEY and CDR2 SVGAGI. This CDR3 is 16 amino acids long. V lost 0 bases and J lost 2, with 13 bases in between.

The chain links TRBV28 to TRBJ1-2; D gene ambiguous. V was cut by 2 bases and J by 3 bases, with 7 bases left in between. Germline CDR1 is MDHEN and CDR2 is SYDVKM. The CDR3 sequence is 13 residues long. The CDR3, as DNA: TGTGCCAGCAGTTTAACAGATTACTATGGCTACACCTTC. The encoded protein is CASSLTDYYGYTF.

The rearrangement links TRBV7-9 to TRBJ2-1; TRBD2 aligns across 8 bases. This CDR3 has 14 residues. V dropped 5 bases and J dropped 7; count of bases not matched to a gene: 7. In germline, CDR1 is SEHNR, CDR2 FQNEAQ (reference sequence). CDR3 in DNA: TGTGCCAGCAGCCCCCGACCTAGCGGGAATGAGCAGTTCTTC. It codes for CASSPRPSGNEQFF.

The chain is built from TRBV7-8 and TRBJ2-7; no definite D call. V was pared by 8 bases and J by 2 bases, with 16 bases between. The CDR3 loop spans 14 amino acids. Germline V gene data show CDR1 as SGHVS and CDR2 as FQNEAQ. CDR3 nucleotides: TGTGCCAGCCGCCGAGACGGCGGTACCTACGAGCAGTACTTC. Its translation: CASRRDGGTYEQYF.

The rearrangement uses TRBV7-3 and TRBJ2-5; 10 nucleotides agree with TRBD2. V trimming: 5 bases; J trimming: 5 bases; junction bases outside the gene matches: 11. The CDR3 runs to 16 residues. Germline CDR1 SGHTA, CDR2 FQGTGA. The CDR3, as DNA: TGTGCCAGCAGCCCGACCGGGACTAGCGAGGGGGAGACCCAGTACTTC. Amino acid sequence: CASSPTGTSEGETQYF.

J is TRBJ2-2 and V is TRBV3-1 (or the pseudogene TRBV3-2), with 11 bases that match TRBD2. The J segment lost 5 bases and the V segment lost 5 bases, leaving 7 bases of the junction unmatched. The germline CDR1 and CDR2 sequences are LGHDT and YNNKEL (reference sequence). The CDR3 runs 16 residues. CDR3 sequence: CASSGPSGRLTGELFF. The CDR3 DNA reads TGTGCCAGCAGCGGTCCTAGCGGGAGGCTAACCGGGGAGCTGTTTTTT.